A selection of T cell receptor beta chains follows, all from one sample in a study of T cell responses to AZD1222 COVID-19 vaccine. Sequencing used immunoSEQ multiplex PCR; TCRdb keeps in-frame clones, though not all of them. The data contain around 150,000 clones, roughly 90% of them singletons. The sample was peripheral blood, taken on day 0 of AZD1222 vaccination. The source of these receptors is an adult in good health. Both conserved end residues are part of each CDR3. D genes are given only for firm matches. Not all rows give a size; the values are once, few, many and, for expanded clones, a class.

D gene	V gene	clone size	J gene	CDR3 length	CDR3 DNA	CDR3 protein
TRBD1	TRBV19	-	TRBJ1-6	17	TGTGCCAGTAGTATTTCGGACAGGAGCTCCTATAATTCACCCCTCCACTTT	CASSISDRSSYNSPLHF
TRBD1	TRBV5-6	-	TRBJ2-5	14	TGTGCCAGCAGCCCGACAGGGCCCCAAGAGACCCAGTACTTC	CASSPTGPQETQYF
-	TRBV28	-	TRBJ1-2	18	TGTGCCAGCAGTTCGCCCGGGGCCGATCCCTTAAACAGGCTAGGCTACACCTTC	CASSSPGADPLNRLGYTF
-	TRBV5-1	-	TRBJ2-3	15	TGCGCCAGCAGCTTGGAGTACGGGAGCACAGATACGCAGTATTTT	CASSLEYGSTDTQYF
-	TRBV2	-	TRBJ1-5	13	TGTGCCAGCAGCGTAGAGAGCAATCAGCCCCAGCATTTT	CASSVESNQPQHF
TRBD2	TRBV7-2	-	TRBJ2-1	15	TGTGCCAGCAGCTCGGGACTAGCGGGGCAGGATGAGCAGTTCTTC	CASSSGLAGQDEQFF
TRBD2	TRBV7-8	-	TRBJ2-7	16	TGTGCCAGCAGCCGAGATGGGACTAGCGGGCGCTACGAGCAGTACTTC	CASSRDGTSGRYEQYF
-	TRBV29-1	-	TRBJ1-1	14	TGCAGCGTAAATCCCGGGCCCCCTATCACTGAAGCTTTCTTT	CSVNPGPPITEAFF
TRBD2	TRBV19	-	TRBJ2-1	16	TGTGCCAGTAGTGAAGGTTGGCTAGCGGGGGGCAATGAGCAGTTCTTC	CASSEGWLAGGNEQFF
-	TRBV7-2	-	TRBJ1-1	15	TGTGCCAGCAGCCATACATTTAGGGGAGGGACTGAAGCTTTCTTT	CASSHTFRGGTEAFF
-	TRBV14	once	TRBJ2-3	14	TGTGCCAGCAGTCAAACCTCTAGCACAGATACGCAGTATTTT	CASSQTSSTDTQYF
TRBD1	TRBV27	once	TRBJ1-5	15	TGTGCCAGCAGTTCCGGGACAGGGGTAAATCAGCCCCAGCATTTT	CASSSGTGVNQPQHF
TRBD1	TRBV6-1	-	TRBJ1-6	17	TGTGCCAGCAGTGAGGTTAGTGGACAGGGGTTTCGTTCACCCCTCCACTTT	CASSEVSGQGFRSPLHF
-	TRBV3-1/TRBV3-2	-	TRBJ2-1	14	TGTGCCAGCAGCCCACCGGGGCGCAGCAATGAGCAGTTCTTC	CASSPPGRSNEQFF
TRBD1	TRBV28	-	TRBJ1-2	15	TGTGCCAGCAGTTTGGCTAAGACAGGGGGCGGTGGCTACACCTTC	CASSLAKTGGGGYTF
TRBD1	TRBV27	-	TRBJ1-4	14	TGTGCCAGCACACAGACAGGGATTAATGAAAAACTGTTTTTT	CASTQTGINEKLFF
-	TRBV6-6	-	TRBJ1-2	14	TGTGCCAGCAGACCATTAGGGGTTAACTATGGCTACACCTTC	CASRPLGVNYGYTF
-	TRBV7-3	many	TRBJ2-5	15	TGTGCCAGCAGCTTAGTCGCGGGGTTCCAAGAGACCCAGTACTTC	CASSLVAGFQETQYF
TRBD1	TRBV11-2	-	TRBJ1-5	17	TGTGCCAGCAGCTACGTTTACGGCAGGGGGACGGAACAGCCCCAGCATTTT	CASSYVYGRGTEQPQHF
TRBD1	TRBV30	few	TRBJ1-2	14	TGTGCCTGGAGTCCGACAGGGGGCGGATATGGCTACACCTTC	CAWSPTGGGYGYTF
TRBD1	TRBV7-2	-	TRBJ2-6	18	TGTGCCAGCAGCCTTACACCGGGACAGGGCTCTGGGGCCAACGTCCTGACTTTC	CASSLTPGQGSGANVLTF
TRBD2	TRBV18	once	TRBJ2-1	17	TGTGCCAGCTCACCTACTACGTCTAGCGGGCCCTGGGATGAGCAGTTCTTC	CASSPTTSSGPWDEQFF
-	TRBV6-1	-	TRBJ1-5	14	TGTGCCAGCAGTGATGGGGGCGTCAATCAGCCCCAGCATTTT	CASSDGGVNQPQHF
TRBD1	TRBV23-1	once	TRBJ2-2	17	TGCGCCAGCAGTCAATTGGCGGGACAGGGCAACACCGGGGAGCTGTTTTTT	CASSQLAGQGNTGELFF
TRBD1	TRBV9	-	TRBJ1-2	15	TGTGCCAGCAGCGTGGGACAGCTAGCTAACTATGGCTACACCTTC	CASSVGQLANYGYTF
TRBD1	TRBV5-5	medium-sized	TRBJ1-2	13	TGTGCCAGCAGCGTGGACAGGGGGGGAGGCTACACCTTC	CASSVDRGGGYTF
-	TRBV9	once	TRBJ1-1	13	TGTGCCAGCAGCGTAGTTAGTGGGGTTGAAGCTTTCTTT	CASSVVSGVEAFF
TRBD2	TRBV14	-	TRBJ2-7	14	TGTGCCAGCAGCCAAGAAGCGGGGTCCTACGAGCAGTACTTC	CASSQEAGSYEQYF
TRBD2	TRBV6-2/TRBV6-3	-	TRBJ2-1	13	TGTGCCAGCAGTTTAGCGGGTTCGAATGAGCAGTTCTTC	CASSLAGSNEQFF
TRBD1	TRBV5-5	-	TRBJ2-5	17	TGTGCCAGCAGCTTCTGGACAGGGAATTTGCAAATGGAGACCCAGTACTTC	CASSFWTGNLQMETQYF
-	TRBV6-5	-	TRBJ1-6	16	TGTGCCAGCAGTTACTCGGTCTCGGGGAGTAATTCACCCCTCCACTTT	CASSYSVSGSNSPLHF
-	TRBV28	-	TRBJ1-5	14	TGTGCCAGCATACCGGGCCTGGGGAATCAGCCCCAGCATTTT	CASIPGLGNQPQHF
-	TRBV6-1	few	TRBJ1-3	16	TGTGCCAGCAGTGAAATAGAGCTGCTCTCTGGAAACACCATATATTTT	CASSEIELLSGNTIYF
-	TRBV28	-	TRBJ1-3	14	TGTGCCAGCAGCCCGACAGACAGGGGAAACACCATATATTTT	CASSPTDRGNTIYF
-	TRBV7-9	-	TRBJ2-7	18	TGTGCCAGCACCCGCGGGGGTTGGCAGGGGACGCTCTCCTACGAGCAGTACTTC	CASTRGGWQGTLSYEQYF
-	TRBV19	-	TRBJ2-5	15	TGTGCCAGTAGTATAGATTCGGGGTCCCAAGAGACCCAGTACTTC	CASSIDSGSQETQYF
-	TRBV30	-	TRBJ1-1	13	TGTGCCTGGTCCGTGTGGAGGGACACTGAAGCTTTCTTT	CAWSVWRDTEAFF
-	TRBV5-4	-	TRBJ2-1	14	TGTGCCAGCAGCTTGACTAGTAGGATCGATGAGCAGTTCTTC	CASSLTSRIDEQFF
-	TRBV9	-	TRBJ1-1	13	TGTGCCAGCAGCGTAGAAGTTGGCACTGAAGCTTTCTTT	CASSVEVGTEAFF
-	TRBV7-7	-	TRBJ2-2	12	TGTGCCAGCAGCCAGGGGACCGGGGAGCTGTTTTTT	CASSQGTGELFF
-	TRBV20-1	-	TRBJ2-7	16	TGCAGTGCTAGTGCCCAACAAAGGGGACGCTCCTACGAGCAGTACTTC	CSASAQQRGRSYEQYF
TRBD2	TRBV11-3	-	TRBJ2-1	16	TGTGCCAGCAGCCCTACTAGCGGGGGTGGGTACAATGAGCAGTTCTTC	CASSPTSGGGYNEQFF
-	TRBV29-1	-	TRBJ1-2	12	TGCAGCGTTGACGGCGTTAACTATGGCTACACCTTC	CSVDGVNYGYTF
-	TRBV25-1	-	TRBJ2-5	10	TGTGCCACCACCCAAGAGACCCAGTACTTC	CATTQETQYF